This T cell receptor (beta chain) appears in the sequencing data of a study of cytomegalovirus exposure and HLA in healthy donors. Looking at the study overall: Sequencing of about 179 million T cells in an earlier analysis found 100 million to 140 million unique TCR beta sequences. Roughly 85 million unique TCRs from HLA-typed donors made up an early data release.

Points from the study as a whole: Most TCR sequences showed up rarely, but some public TCRs showed up in many donors.

Amplification used 60 Vbeta primers and 13 Jbeta primers. This table comes from immunoSEQ multiplex PCR, and its TCRdb copy is limited to in-frame clones, with some not included. The sample lists fewer than 110,000 clones; less than 80% were seen once. The V segment lost 4 bases and the J segment 3 bases; nucleotides outside the gene matches: 6. The CDR3 is 16 amino acids. Germline lookup yields CDR1 MNHNS and CDR2 SASEGT. The sample holds a few counts of this clone. Its specificity is unknown. This clonotype was sampled from a young man in good health and CMV-seronegative. This chain uses TRBV6-1 with TRBJ2-1; 10 bases match TRBD2. Material: PBMCs. The CDR3 bases are TGTGCCAGCAGTGTTAGCGGGGGGACCTTCTACAATGAGCAGTTCTTC. Translating gives CASSVSGGTFYNEQFF.